This is a list of T cell receptor beta chains from one sample in a study of blood T cell repertoires in COVID-19. Generated by immunoSEQ multiplex PCR, the TCRdb table keeps only in-frame clones and is missing some. The sample has tens of thousands of clones, over 75% seen once; the top ten hold roughly 2.4%. Source material: peripheral blood. All receptors derive from a human donor in a cohort sampled during active COVID-19. Each CDR3 is given without its conserved first and last residue. The D gene is left open where the match is weak.

v_gene	d_gene	j_gene	CDR3aa
TRBV28	TRBD1	TRBJ1-2	ASTAPQGAHGYT
TRBV19	-	TRBJ1-1	ASEGYTEAF
TRBV6-5	TRBD1	TRBJ2-2	ASRTGQGYTGELF
TRBV5-6	-	TRBJ1-5	ASSFTEKQPQH
TRBV28	-	TRBJ2-3	ASSLDSPARDTQY
TRBV28	TRBD1	TRBJ2-7	ASSMTGEKYEQY
TRBV4-1	-	TRBJ1-3	ASSQDPSTGNTIY
TRBV7-9	TRBD1	TRBJ1-2	ASSPRQGAGGYT
TRBV4-3	TRBD1	TRBJ1-1	ASSQGQGQSTFGAF
TRBV12-3/TRBV12-4	-	TRBJ2-1	ASSQGGNEQF
TRBV29-1	TRBD2	TRBJ2-7	SVEDSGASYEQY
TRBV7-2	TRBD1	TRBJ1-5	ASSPGTARNQPQH
TRBV7-8	-	TRBJ1-4	ASSPRGGEKLF
TRBV7-2	-	TRBJ1-1	ASSPQGRRTEAF
TRBV5-1	TRBD2	TRBJ2-4	ASSLSRLAGDKTLAKNIQY
TRBV6-2/TRBV6-3	TRBD2	TRBJ2-5	ASSYGTSGGAEETQY
TRBV4-1	-	TRBJ1-2	ASSQAPGEVYGYT
TRBV6-5	-	TRBJ1-1	ASGKGGRTEAF
TRBV7-8	TRBD2	TRBJ2-7	ASSYSGTSGNYEQY
TRBV27	TRBD1	TRBJ2-7	ASSPVPPWGQTAYEQY
TRBV9	-	TRBJ1-5	ASSVGQGNQPQH
TRBV4-1	TRBD1	TRBJ1-5	ASSQGQGTIGPQH
TRBV5-1	TRBD1	TRBJ2-5	ASSLRVTGTGQETQY
TRBV30	TRBD1	TRBJ2-7	ACPGTGVTYEQY
TRBV6-5	-	TRBJ2-7	ASSYLYEQY
TRBV19	TRBD1	TRBJ1-5	ASTVLGTGANQPQH
TRBV9	-	TRBJ2-3	ASSVVGGITDTQY
TRBV30	TRBD2	TRBJ2-3	AWSGGLAGGTDTQY
TRBV2	-	TRBJ2-5	ASKSSQETQY
TRBV7-2	TRBD2	TRBJ2-5	ASSLAIGVAGGRETQY
TRBV4-1	-	TRBJ1-2	ASSQAVLSNYGYT
TRBV7-9	TRBD2	TRBJ2-1	ASRRGRHGIYNEQF
TRBV24-1	-	TRBJ2-1	ATSDASARGEQF
TRBV30	-	TRBJ2-2	AWSVGWAGELF
TRBV28	-	TRBJ2-1	ASQTVYNEQF
TRBV7-3	-	TRBJ2-3	ASSLYAGRTDTQY
TRBV7-9	-	TRBJ2-2	ASTFFPQAGGPFLNTGELF
TRBV2	-	TRBJ1-2	ASREREPNYGYT
TRBV11-2	-	TRBJ2-3	ASSLFQGADTQY
TRBV6-5	-	TRBJ1-2	ASSFSRQPLRGYT
TRBV19	-	TRBJ1-1	ASSLEATEAF
TRBV28	-	TRBJ1-2	ASSRSFRGYT
TRBV28	-	TRBJ2-1	ASSPLYEQF
TRBV5-1	TRBD1	TRBJ1-1	ASSLVGTVNTEAF
TRBV7-2	-	TRBJ2-7	ASSLAAGSGYEQY
TRBV30	-	TRBJ2-5	AWSVQAHRETQY
TRBV4-1	-	TRBJ1-2	ASSQGGGDRGYT
TRBV7-2	-	TRBJ2-7	ASSSGRGEQY
TRBV6-5	TRBD2	TRBJ2-3	ASFREGLGDTQY
TRBV28	-	TRBJ2-1	ASSLDTNEQF
TRBV5-6	-	TRBJ2-5	ASSLGTRGTQY
TRBV24-1	-	TRBJ1-1	ATSDYANTEAF